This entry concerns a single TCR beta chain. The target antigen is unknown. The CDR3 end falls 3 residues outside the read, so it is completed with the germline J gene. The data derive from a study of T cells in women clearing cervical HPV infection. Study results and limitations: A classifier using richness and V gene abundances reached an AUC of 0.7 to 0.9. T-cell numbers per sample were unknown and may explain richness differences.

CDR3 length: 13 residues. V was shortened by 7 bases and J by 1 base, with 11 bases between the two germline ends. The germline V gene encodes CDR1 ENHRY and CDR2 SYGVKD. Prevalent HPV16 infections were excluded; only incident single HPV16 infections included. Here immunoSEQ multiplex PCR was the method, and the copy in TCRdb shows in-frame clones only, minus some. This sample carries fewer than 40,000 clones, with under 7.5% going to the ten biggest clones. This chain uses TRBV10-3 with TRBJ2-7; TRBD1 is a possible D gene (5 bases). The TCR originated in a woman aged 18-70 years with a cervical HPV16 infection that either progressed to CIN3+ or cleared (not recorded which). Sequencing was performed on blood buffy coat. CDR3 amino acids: CAITRGLSYEQYF. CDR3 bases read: TGTGCCATCACAAGGGGCTTGTCCTACGAG.